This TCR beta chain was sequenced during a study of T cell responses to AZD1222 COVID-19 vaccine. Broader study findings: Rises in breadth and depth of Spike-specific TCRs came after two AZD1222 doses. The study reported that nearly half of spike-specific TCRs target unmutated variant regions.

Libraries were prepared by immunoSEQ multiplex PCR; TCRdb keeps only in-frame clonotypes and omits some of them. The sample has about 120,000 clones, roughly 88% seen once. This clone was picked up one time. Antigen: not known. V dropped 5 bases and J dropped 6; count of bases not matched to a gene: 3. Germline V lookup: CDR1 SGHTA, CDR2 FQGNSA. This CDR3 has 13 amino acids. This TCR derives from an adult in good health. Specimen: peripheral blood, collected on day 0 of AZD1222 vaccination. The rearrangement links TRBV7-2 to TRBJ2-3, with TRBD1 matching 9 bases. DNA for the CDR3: TGTGCCAGCAGCCCCGGGACAGGGGATACGCAGTATTTT. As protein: CASSPGTGDTQYF.